This T cell receptor (beta chain) emerged from a study of blood T cell repertoires in COVID-19. Study-level background: In each case, the material was cDNA or gDNA derived from T cells, B-cell-depleted T cells, or PBMCs.

This CDR3 is built from 17 residues. Trimming at V came to 4 bases and at J to 5 bases, leaving 13 bases not matched to a gene. CDR1 and CDR2 from the germline V gene are LNHNV and YYDKDF (reference sequence). Under the authors' procedure: Cell counts per sample came from amplifying reference gene primers. Method: immunoSEQ multiplex PCR; TCRdb's copy keeps in-frame clones and lacks some. That table gives V, J and clone size, and the DNA gave D and trimming. The sample has fewer than 90,000 clones, approximately 84% seen once. The chain uses TRBV15 and TRBJ1-2, with 10 nucleotides matching TRBD1. This receptor was taken from a man between 70 and 80 years old with acute or convalescent COVID-19. The sequencing sample was made of peripheral blood. CDR3 DNA sequence: TGTGCCACCAGCACCCGGGACAGGGGCCGGGGGAGGTATGGCTACACCTTC. Translated, it gives CATSTRDRGRGRYGYTF.